The clone carrying this T cell receptor beta chain was found many times. What it recognizes is unknown. Germline and junction disagree at one end, which may indicate a read error. This specimen comes from a study of T cells after yellow fever vaccination. Study overall: SMART-Seq v4 Ultra Low Input served to prepare low-cell-number fractions.

TCRdb reanalysed the 5' RACE reads using MiXCR and keeps one entry per CDR3 protein. The repertoire includes approximately 260,000 distinct CDR3 sequences, about 5.2% of them detected once, and less than 3.5% sits in the top ten. General study points: A weaker secondary response peaked on day 5, the primary on day 15.

This CDR3 comprises 15 residues. CDR1 is SSHAT, CDR2 FNYEAQ, per germline (reference sequence). The TCR originated in a man between 18 and 35 years old who received the YFV17D yellow fever vaccine. The input for sequencing was CD4+ T cells sorted from PBMCs, taken on the day of the yellow fever booster vaccination. This chain uses TRBV7-7 with TRBJ2-5; tentatively, D is TRBD2 (6 bases). This CDR3 reads CASSSGAGGQETQYF. The CDR3 nucleotides are TGTGCTAGCAGCTCCGGTGCCGGGGGCCAAGAGACCCAGTACTTC.